Listed here are 21 T cell receptor beta chains from one sample, sequenced in a study of T cells expressing NK-cell markers. Using the 5' RACE reads, TCRdb records one entry per CDR3 protein without DNA. The listing records 350,000 to 450,000 distinct CDR3 sequences. Sample: blood T cells: a sorted CD56 or NKG2C T cell subset, CD4+ or CD8+ T cells, or bulk PBMC T cells (not recorded which). The receptors originated from a man aged 18-75 years in good health.

This chain joins TRBV5-1 and TRBJ1-2; TCRdb lists TRBD1, though no DNA is available to test this call. This CDR3 comprises 16 residues. From germline, CDR1 is SGHRS and CDR2 YFSETQ. Here the CDR3 reads CASSLAGGSGTYGYTF.

This chain joins TRBV7-3 and TRBJ2-2; without DNA, the TCRdb call of TRBD1 cannot be checked. Germline loops: CDR1 SGHTA, CDR2 FQGTGA. The CDR3 length is 14 residues. The CDR3 is CASSLRGATGELFF.

The chain carries TRBV7-2 and TRBJ2-1; TCRdb's assignment of TRBD2 cannot be checked, as there is no DNA. The CDR3 is 13 residues long. Germline CDR1 is SGHTA and CDR2 is FQGNSA. The CDR3 sequence is CASSWEDGMEQFF.

The J gene is TRBJ1-5, the V gene TRBV6-5; TCRdb returns TRBD1, unconfirmable since there is no DNA. The CDR3 is 18 residues long. From germline, CDR1 is MNHEY and CDR2 SVGAGI. CDR3: CASSSESLWGHHNQPQHF.

The chain employs TRBV7-3 and TRBJ2-1; TCRdb designates TRBD1, a call that cannot be tested without DNA. Germline CDR1 SGHTA, CDR2 FQGTGA. The CDR3 runs 15 residues. CDR3 sequence reads: CASSFDRGGLDEQFF.

The V call is TRBV7-2, the J call TRBJ2-1; without DNA, the TCRdb call of TRBD2 cannot be checked. Germline CDR1 reads SGHTA; CDR2 reads FQGNSA. CDR3 length: 15 amino acids. CDR3 amino acids: CASSRGLAGRDEQFF.

The J gene is TRBJ2-2, the V gene TRBV29-1; TCRdb designates TRBD2, a call that cannot be tested without DNA. Germline V lookup: CDR1 SQVTM, CDR2 ANQGSEA. The CDR3 contains 14 residues. The CDR3 here is CSAASGGTTGELFF.

This rearrangement joins TRBV6-1 to TRBJ2-7; TCRdb indicates TRBD1, and absent DNA this call remains unverified. Germline lookup yields CDR1 MNHNS and CDR2 SASEGT. The CDR3 has 15 amino acids. This CDR3 is CASSEIRGPLRKQYF.

The chain is built from TRBV12-3 or TRBV12-4 and TRBJ1-4; TCRdb outputs TRBD1, but without DNA this stays unchecked. The CDR3 consists of 16 residues. The CDR3 here is CASRNRDRGPWEKLFF.

The V call is TRBV7-9, the J call TRBJ1-1; the D call from TCRdb, TRBD1, cannot be confirmed without DNA. This CDR3 spans 17 amino acids. In germline, CDR1 is SEHNR, CDR2 FQNEAQ (reference sequence). CDR3 protein: CASSLLGQGGLNTEAFF. Supplemented by reference TRBV7-9 and TRBJ1-1, the full variable domain reads DTGVSQNPRHKITKRGQNVTFRCDPISEHNRLYWYRQTLGQGPEFLTYFQNEAQLEKSRLLSDRFSAERPKGSFSTLEIQRTEQGDSAMYLCASSLLGQGGLNTEAFFGQGTRLTVV.

The rearrangement joins TRBV20-1 to TRBJ2-7; TCRdb names TRBD2, which stays unverified in the absence of DNA. This CDR3 contains 15 residues. In germline, CDR1 is DFQATT, CDR2 SNEGSKA (reference sequence). CDR3: CSAARLAGTTYEQYF.

The chain is built from TRBV7-8 and TRBJ2-3; lacking DNA, the TRBD1 call made by TCRdb goes unchecked. CDR1 SGHVS and CDR2 FQNEAQ come from the germline V gene. The CDR3 runs to 16 residues. The CDR3: CASSLHPGQGTDTQYF.

This chain joins TRBV2 and TRBJ1-2; TCRdb designates TRBD1, a call that cannot be tested without DNA. Per germline, CDR1 SNHLY and CDR2 FYNNEI. The CDR3 consists of 15 residues. This CDR3 reads CASSEETGGFYGYTF.

The V and J genes are TRBV4-2 and TRBJ1-3; TCRdb indicates TRBD1, and absent DNA this call remains unverified. This CDR3 comprises 16 residues. Germline V gene sequence: CDR1 LGHNA, CDR2 YNFKEQ. Here the CDR3 reads CASSLGTATSGNTIYF.

The V gene is TRBV9, the J gene TRBJ1-2; TCRdb reports TRBD1, a call that lacks DNA to check it against. This CDR3 spans 14 amino acids. Germline CDR1 is SGDLS and CDR2 is YYNGEE. CDR3: CASSGPGRLYGYTF.

The chain is built from TRBV24-1 and TRBJ1-4; the D call of TRBD1 rests on TCRdb alone, since no DNA is present to check it. The CDR3 consists of 16 residues. Germline assignment: CDR1 KGHDR and CDR2 SFDVKD. CDR3 protein: CATSDKRQLRIEKLFF.

The V gene is TRBV6-1, the J gene TRBJ2-6; there is no DNA to check the TCRdb D call of TRBD1. The CDR3 length is 16 residues. Germline V gene sequence: CDR1 MNHNS, CDR2 SASEGT. The CDR3 sequence is CASSPRQGPGANVLTF.

The V call is TRBV6-1, the J call TRBJ1-2; TCRdb's D call, TRBD1, is unchecked because there is no DNA. Looked up from germline, CDR1 is MNHNS and CDR2 is SASEGT. This CDR3 region has 14 residues. The CDR3: CASSELPGYGGYTF.

This chain's CDR3 is CASSLHPGIDSYEQYF. The chain joins TRBV7-9 to TRBJ2-7; TCRdb's D gene call, TRBD2, goes unchecked for lack of DNA. Germline V gene sequence: CDR1 SEHNR, CDR2 FQNEAQ (reference sequence). CDR3 length: 16 amino acids.

The chain is built from TRBV3-1 and TRBJ1-5; the D gene TCRdb calls, TRBD1, cannot be checked with no DNA. Germline CDR1 LGHDT, CDR2 YNNKEL (reference sequence). This CDR3 region has 17 residues. CDR3 sequence: CASSHDPQGLGNQPQHF.

The V gene is TRBV6-5, the J gene TRBJ1-6; the D call from TCRdb, TRBD1, cannot be confirmed without DNA. CDR3 length: 18 amino acids. CDR1 and CDR2 from the germline V gene are MNHEY and SVGAGI. The CDR3 here is CASSYRADSMGYNSPLHF.